Detailed here is one T cell receptor beta chain. The specificity of this receptor is unknown. No clone much larger than this one lies a single base away; base qualities are absent. One collaborating source in Seattle enrolled patients during active infection and followed them longitudinally through the course of disease. Each collaborating institution followed its own protocols to collect whole blood in K2EDTA tubes. For TCRbeta analysis, collaborators shipped samples in one of three forms: frozen whole blood, isolated PBMCs, or DNA extracted from either of those sample types. TCRbeta CDR3 regions were amplified from genomic DNA by means of the immunoSEQ Assay, a bias-controlled multiplex PCR. The authors' analysis ran thus. The number of nucleated cells in each sample was estimated from the amplification of reference gene primers within the assay. To quantify the absolute abundance of each unique TCRbeta CDR3 rearrangement, sequence reads were collapsed and filtered. For each sample, productive Simpson clonality was calculated as the square root of Simpson's diversity index across productive rearrangements. TCRdb holds this immuneACCESS table with in-frame rearrangements only. Some clones are missing; in checked studies, unresolved V genes explain under half, and the rest has no known cause. For V, J and clone size, that table is used; D and trimming come from the DNA. The table for this sample lists approximately 53,000 clones; 80% to 85% of them were counted only once. In total, the top ten clones hold around 22% of the sample.

This specimen belongs to a study of blood T cell repertoires in COVID-19 (dated by TCRdb to about 2020). For the study in its entirety: Samples covering the acute and convalescent phases of COVID-19 were provided by collaborators in the United States, Italy and Spain. The prospective study material was composed of cDNA or gDNA derived from T cells, B-cell-depleted T cells, or PBMCs. Deeply sampled blood TCRbeta repertoires from subjects exposed to, actively infected with, or recovered from COVID-19 were included in the dataset. The repertoires were released in a freely available public database meant as a resource for research on the immune response to SARS-CoV-2. The samples were drawn from the first 160 participants of the ongoing ImmuneRACE study and from some 1,300 subjects provided by 6 global collaborators. Nearly every sample came with metadata listing a de-identified subject ID, COVID-19 status, age in years and sex. Where available, HLA class I and class II types were obtained from metadata supplied by the sample provider rather than from assay-based typing.

The research as a whole found: The quantity of clinical and demographic metadata differed by source and by participant and was supplied without curation.

According to the germline V gene, CDR1 reads SNHLY and CDR2 reads FYNNEI. V loses 6 bases, J loses 0 bases, and the germline ends lie 12 bases apart. The CDR3 measures 14 amino acids from cysteine to phenylalanine. The entry retains the CDR3 DNA only, 42 bases that are in frame from base 1. This receptor was taken from a woman older than 75 with COVID-19, enrolled during active disease. The specimen was peripheral blood. The chain was built from TRBV2 and TRBJ2-7; the D gene is perhaps TRBD1, from 5 matching bases. This receptor has the CDR3 CASRWTYSSYEQYF. The DNA reads as follows: TGTGCCAGCAGGTGGACATATTCCTCCTACGAGCAGTACTTC. Reference TRBV2 and TRBJ2-7 genes cover what lies past the CDR3, so the full variable domain is EPEVTQTPSHQVTQMGQEVILRCVPISNHLYFYWYRQILGQKVEFLVSFYNNEISEKSEIFDDQFSVERPDGSNFTLKIRSTKLEDSAMYFCASRWTYSSYEQYFGPGTRLTVT.